The TCR beta chain under discussion was sequenced for a study of post-analysis software for immune sequencing data. The authors incorporated unique molecular identifiers into the TCR beta cDNA libraries. TCRdb fed the PCR reads into MiXCR, producing one record per CDR3 protein. The sample lists 600,000 to 750,000 distinct CDR3 sequences, 55% to 60% occurring once. Study conclusions and caveats: Co-batched samples clustered tightly together by F measure. Roughly 5 TRBV segments (TRBV5-6, TRBV5-1 and TRBV20-1 among them) occurred more frequently in patients than in controls.

The CDR3 sequence is 14 residues long. Trimming took off 7 bases at V and 3 bases at J, with 15 bases between the two ends. CDR1 is MGHDK, CDR2 SYGVNS, per germline. In regard to this clonotype: What it binds is not known.

Sequencing used blood. The chain employs TRBV25-1 and TRBJ2-5, with D tentatively TRBD2 (6 bases). The receptor comes from a girl aged 2 to 10 with multiple sclerosis. CDR3 sequence (DNA): TGTGCCAGCAAGCCCCCGCCGGGGGAAGAGACCCAGTACTTC. This sequence encodes CASKPPPGEETQYF.